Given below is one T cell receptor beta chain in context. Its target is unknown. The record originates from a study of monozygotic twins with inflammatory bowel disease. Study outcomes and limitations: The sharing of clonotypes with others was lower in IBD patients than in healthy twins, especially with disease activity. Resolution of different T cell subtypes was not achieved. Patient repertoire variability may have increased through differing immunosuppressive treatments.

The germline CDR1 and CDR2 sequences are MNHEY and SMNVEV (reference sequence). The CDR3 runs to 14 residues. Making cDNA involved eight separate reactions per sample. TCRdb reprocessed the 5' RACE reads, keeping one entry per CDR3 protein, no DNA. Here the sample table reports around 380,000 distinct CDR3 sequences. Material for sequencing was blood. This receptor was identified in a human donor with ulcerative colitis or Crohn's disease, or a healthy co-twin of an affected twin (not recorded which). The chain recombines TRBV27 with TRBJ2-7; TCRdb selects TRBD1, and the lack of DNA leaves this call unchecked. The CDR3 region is CASSLAPWTYEQYF.